This T cell receptor (beta chain) was recorded in a study of OX40 agonist ivuxolimab in advanced cancers. There are 15 residues in the CDR3. V lost 1 base, J lost 4 bases, and 13 bases lay in between. The germline V gene encodes CDR1 KGHSH and CDR2 LQKENI. The table came from immunoSEQ multiplex PCR; TCRdb's copy has only in-frame clones and leaves some out. The sample consists of tens of thousands of clones, about 89% of them appearing once. In its sample, this clone was seen once. Its antigen is not known. Regarding the study as a whole: CD4+ and CD8+ T cells in blood underwent clonal expansion by week 6 at 0.1 to 3.0 mg/kg.

Material: CD4+ or CD8+ T cells sorted from blood, obtained in a trial of the OX40 agonist ivuxolimab. The chain joins TRBV18 to TRBJ1-2, with D tentatively TRBD1 (5 bases). The source is an adult with an advanced solid tumor such as melanoma, head and neck, liver or kidney cancer. This CDR3 reads CASSPRGEAGYGYTF. The CDR3 coding sequence is TGTGCCAGCTCACCACGAGGGGAGGCTGGCTATGGCTACACCTTC.